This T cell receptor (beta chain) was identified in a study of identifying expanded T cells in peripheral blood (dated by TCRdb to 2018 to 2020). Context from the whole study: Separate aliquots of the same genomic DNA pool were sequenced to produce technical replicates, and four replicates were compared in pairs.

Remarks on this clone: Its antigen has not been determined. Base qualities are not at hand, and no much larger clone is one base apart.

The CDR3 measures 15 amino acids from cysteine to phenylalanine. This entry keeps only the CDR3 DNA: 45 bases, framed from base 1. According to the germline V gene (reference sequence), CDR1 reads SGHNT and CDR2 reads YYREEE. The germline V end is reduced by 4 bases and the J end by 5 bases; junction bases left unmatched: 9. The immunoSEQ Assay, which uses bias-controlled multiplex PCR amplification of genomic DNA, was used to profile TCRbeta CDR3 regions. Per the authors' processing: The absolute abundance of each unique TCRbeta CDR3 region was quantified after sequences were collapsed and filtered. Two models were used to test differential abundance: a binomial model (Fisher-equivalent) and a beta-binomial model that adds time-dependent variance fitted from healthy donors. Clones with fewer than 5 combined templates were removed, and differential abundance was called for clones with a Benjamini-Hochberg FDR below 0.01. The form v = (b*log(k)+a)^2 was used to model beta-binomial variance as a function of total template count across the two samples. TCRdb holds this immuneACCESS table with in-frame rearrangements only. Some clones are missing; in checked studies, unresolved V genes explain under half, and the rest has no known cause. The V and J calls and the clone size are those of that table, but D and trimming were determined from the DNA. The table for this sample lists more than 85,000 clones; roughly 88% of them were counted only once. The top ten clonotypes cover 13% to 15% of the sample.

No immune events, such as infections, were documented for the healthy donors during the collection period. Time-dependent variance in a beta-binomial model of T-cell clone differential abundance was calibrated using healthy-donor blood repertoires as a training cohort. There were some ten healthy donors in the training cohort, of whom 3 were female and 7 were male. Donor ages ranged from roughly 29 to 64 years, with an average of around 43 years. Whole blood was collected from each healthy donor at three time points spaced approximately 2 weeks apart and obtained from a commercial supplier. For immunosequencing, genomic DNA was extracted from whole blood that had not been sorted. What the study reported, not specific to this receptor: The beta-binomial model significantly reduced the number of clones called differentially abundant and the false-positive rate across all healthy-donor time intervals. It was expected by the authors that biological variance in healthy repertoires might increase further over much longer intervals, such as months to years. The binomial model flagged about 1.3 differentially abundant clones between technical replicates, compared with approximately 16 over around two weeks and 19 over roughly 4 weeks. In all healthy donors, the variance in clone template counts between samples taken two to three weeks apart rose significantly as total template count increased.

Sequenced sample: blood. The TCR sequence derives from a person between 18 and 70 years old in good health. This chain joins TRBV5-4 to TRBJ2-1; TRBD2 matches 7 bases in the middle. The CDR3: CASSPPPGGNNEQFF. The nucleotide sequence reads TGTGCCAGCAGCCCCCCCCCGGGAGGTAACAATGAGCAGTTCTTC.